The 27 T cell receptor beta chains presented below share a single source sample, sequenced in a study of T cell responses to AZD1222 COVID-19 vaccine. Clones were read by immunoSEQ multiplex PCR, and TCRdb kept only the in-frame ones, dropping some. Of more than 110,000 clones listed, more than 85% were seen once; the top ten hold approximately 2.6%. The sequencing used peripheral blood, collected on day 0 of AZD1222 vaccination. The receptor source for this set is an adult in good health.

A single count supports this clone. The CDR3 nucleotides are TGTGCCAGCAGCTTAGACAGGAACACTGAAGCTTTCTTT. Translated, it gives CASSLDRNTEAFF. This chain links TRBV7-9 with TRBJ1-1, with unresolved D. The CDR3 runs to 13 residues. Between the trimmed V and J ends, which lost 1 base and 1 base, there was a span of 4 bases. Germline loops: CDR1 SEHNR, CDR2 FQNEAQ (reference sequence).

The genes are TRBV13 and TRBJ1-3; D is undetermined. This CDR3 region has 15 residues. Germline CDR1 PRHDT, CDR2 FYEKMQ (reference sequence). With 5 bases removed from V and 0 bases from J, the gap between germline ends came to 11 bases. CDR3 protein: CASSPSVASGNTIYF. The CDR3 DNA is TGTGCCAGCAGCCCCAGCGTCGCCTCTGGAAACACCATATATTTT.

The V gene is TRBV2, the J gene TRBJ1-3; 10 bases are shared with TRBD1. The CDR3 sequence is 15 residues long. With 5 bases clipped from V and 4 bases from J, the junction kept 5 bases outside the gene matches. The germline V gene encodes CDR1 SNHLY and CDR2 FYNNEI. CDR3 in DNA: TGTGCCAGCAGTAAGACAGGGGGCGAGGGAAACACCATATATTTT. Amino acid sequence: CASSKTGGEGNTIYF.

The V call is TRBV3-1 (or the pseudogene TRBV3-2), the J call TRBJ1-2, with 8 nucleotides matching TRBD1. CDR1 and CDR2 from the germline V gene are LGHDT and YNNKEL (reference sequence). Trimming removed 0 bases from V and 0 bases from J; junction bases left unmatched: 6. CDR3 length: 17 residues. The CDR3 here is CASSQEYSDRANYGYTF. The CDR3 DNA follows: TGTGCCAGCAGCCAAGAATATTCGGACAGGGCTAACTATGGCTACACCTTC.

The rearrangement links TRBV5-1 to TRBJ1-1; D remains ambiguous. CDR1 SGHRS and CDR2 YFSETQ come from the germline V gene. Between the trimmed V and J ends, which lost 4 bases and 1 base, there was a span of 8 bases. This CDR3 comprises 13 residues. CDR3 in DNA: TGCGCCAGCAGCCTAGAATCGAACACTGAAGCTTTCTTT. Amino acid sequence: CASSLESNTEAFF.

The chain has TRBV11-2 and TRBJ1-1; tentative D call: TRBD1 (6 bases). The V gene's germline CDR1 is SGHAT and CDR2 FQNNGV. V lost 4 bases and J 0 bases, leaving 12 bases between the germline ends. CDR3 length equals 15 residues. Here the CDR3 DNA reads TGTGCCAGCAGCTCGGCCGGACAGCTGAACACTGAAGCTTTCTTT. This sequence encodes CASSSAGQLNTEAFF. The entire variable domain, with the rest obtained from reference TRBV11-2 and TRBJ1-1, is as follows: EAGVAQSPRYKIIEKRQSVAFWCNPISGHATLYWYQQILGQGPKLLIQFQNNGVVDDSQLPKDRFSAERLKGVDSTLKIQPAKLEDSAVYLCASSSAGQLNTEAFFGQGTRLTVV.

The chain recombines TRBV24-1 with TRBJ1-2; D is unclear. This CDR3 spans 12 amino acids. V was trimmed by 5 bases and J by 8 bases, leaving 11 bases between them. The germline CDR1 and CDR2 sequences are KGHDR and SFDVKD. DNA of the CDR3: TGTGCCACCAGTGTCACGGGTGTCGGCTACACCTTC. This gives the protein CATSVTGVGYTF.

The rearrangement links TRBV19 to TRBJ2-1, with D perhaps matching TRBD2 (5 bases). V dropped 1 base and J dropped 2 bases, with 9 bases sitting between them. The germline V gene encodes CDR1 LNHDA and CDR2 SQIVND (reference sequence). The CDR3 totals 15 residues. The CDR3 nucleotides read TGTGCCAGTAGTATAGCTAGCCGAACCTACAATGAGCAGTTCTTC. It codes for CASSIASRTYNEQFF. The full variable domain, in which reference TRBV19 and TRBJ2-1 provide the parts outside the CDR3, is DGGITQSPKYLFRKEGQNVTLSCEQNLNHDAMYWYRQDPGQGLRLIYYSQIVNDFQKGDIAEGYSVSREKKESFPLTVTSAQKNPTAFYLCASSIASRTYNEQFFGPGTRLTVL.

The rearrangement links TRBV5-1 to TRBJ2-4; tentative D call: TRBD2 (7 bases). Germline V gene sequence: CDR1 SGHRS, CDR2 YFSETQ. The V and J ends lost 7 bases and 5 bases respectively, with 16 bases between them. The CDR3 is 14 amino acids. CDR3 sequence reads: CASCPGGGENIQYF. DNA of the CDR3: TGCGCCAGCTGCCCGGGGGGCGGGGAAAACATTCAGTACTTC.

J is TRBJ1-6 and V is TRBV21-1. TRBV21-1 is a pseudogene. The CDR3 length is 16 residues. CDR3 loop: CASSVKGGSYNSPLHF. The CDR3 bases are TGTGCCAGCAGCGTGAAGGGGGGGTCCTATAATTCACCCCTCCACTTT.

The V and J genes are TRBV10-1 and TRBJ2-7; a possible D gene is TRBD2 (5 bases). Looked up from germline, CDR1 is WNHNN and CDR2 is SYGVQD (reference sequence). With 3 bases removed from V and 7 bases from J, the gap between germline ends came to 7 bases. This CDR3 is 11 amino acids long. CDR3 protein: CASSDGGEQYF. CDR3 DNA sequence: TGCGCCAGCAGTGATGGCGGGGAGCAGTACTTC.

This clone was observed a single time. The genes are TRBV7-8 and TRBJ1-1, with D unclear. The V end lost 4 bases, the J end lost 1 base, and 13 bases lay between the germline ends. Germline CDR1 reads SGHVS; CDR2 reads FQNEAQ. The CDR3 is 15 amino acids. Written as DNA, the CDR3 is TGTGCCAGCAGCTCAGCCCCACGGAAGAACACTGAAGCTTTCTTT. Its translation: CASSSAPRKNTEAFF.

V gene TRBV9 combines with J gene TRBJ2-1; D gene uncertain. V gave up 3 bases and J gave up 1 base, with 11 bases separating them. Germline V lookup: CDR1 SGDLS, CDR2 YYNGEE. This CDR3 has 15 amino acids. The chain's CDR3 is CASSGQAASYNEQFF. The CDR3 bases are TGTGCCAGCAGCGGCCAAGCCGCATCCTACAATGAGCAGTTCTTC. The full variable domain, rest sourced from reference TRBV9 and TRBJ2-1, is DSGVTQTPKHLITATGQRVTLRCSPRSGDLSVYWYQQSLDQGLQFLIQYYNGEERAKGNILERFSAQQFPDLHSELNLSSLELGDSALYFCASSGQAASYNEQFFGPGTRLTVL.

The chain links TRBV11-2 to TRBJ1-2; unclear D gene. Germline V gene data show CDR1 as SGHAT and CDR2 as FQNNGV. The V end was cut by 1 base, the J end by 3 bases, with 9 bases between. The CDR3 is made up of 14 amino acids. The CDR3 nucleotides are TGTGCCAGCAGCTTAGGGGTAGCCGACTATGGCTACACCTTC. Its translation is CASSLGVADYGYTF.

The chain carries TRBV4-1 and TRBJ1-4; 8 positions agree with TRBD1. The V gene's germline CDR1 is MGHRA and CDR2 YSYEKL. The CDR3 has 14 residues. V trimming: 4 bases; J trimming: 5 bases; junction bases outside the gene matches: 3. CDR3 DNA sequence: TGCGCCAGCAGCCGTTACAGGGGGAATGAAAAACTGTTTTTT. It codes for CASSRYRGNEKLFF.

This clone was counted a few times. The chain recombines TRBV27 with TRBJ1-5; D gene unclear. Germline V gene data show CDR1 as MNHEY and CDR2 as SMNVEV (reference sequence). This CDR3 region has 14 residues. V lost 7 bases and J 0 bases, leaving 10 bases between the germline ends. CDR3 bases: TGTGCCAGCAACATAGGACCTAGCAATCAGCCCCAGCATTTT. Translated: CASNIGPSNQPQHF.

The chain carries TRBV6-5 and TRBJ2-3; 8 positions match TRBD1. Unmatched junction bases numbered 7, after V lost 6 bases and J lost 2 bases. The length of the CDR3 is 15 residues. Germline V CDR1 and CDR2: MNHEY, SVGAGI. The CDR3 region has the DNA TGTGCCAGCAGGAGACAGGGGATATTCACAGATACGCAGTATTTT. As protein: CASRRQGIFTDTQYF.

The chain recombines TRBV9 with TRBJ2-7; D uncertain. Trimming removed 0 bases from V and 2 bases from J, with 9 bases in between. This CDR3 is built from 14 residues. Germline lookup yields CDR1 SGDLS and CDR2 YYNGEE. CDR3 in DNA: TGTGCCAGCAGCGTAGAGGGAACCCCCTACGAGCAGTACTTC. Translating it yields CASSVEGTPYEQYF.

The chain uses TRBV11-3 and TRBJ2-1; D possibly corresponds to TRBD1 (7 bases). Germline lookup yields CDR1 SGHNT and CDR2 YENEEA. This CDR3 has 15 amino acids. V was cut by 2 bases and J by 2 bases, with 10 bases left in between. Written as DNA, the CDR3 is TGTGCCAGCAGCTTAAGCAGGGGGGCCTACAATGAGCAGTTCTTC. It translates to CASSLSRGAYNEQFF. The variable domain in full, completed from reference TRBV11-3 and TRBJ2-1, reads EAGVVQSPRYKIIEKKQPVAFWCNPISGHNTLYWYLQNLGQGPELLIRYENEEAVDDSQLPKDRFSAERLKGVDSTLKIQPAELGDSAVYLCASSLSRGAYNEQFFGPGTRLTVL.

Only one count was recorded for this clone. This chain connects TRBV4-3 to TRBJ2-1, with 10 bases matching TRBD1. The CDR3 runs to 19 residues. From germline, CDR1 is LGHNA and CDR2 YSLEER. Trimming at V came to 0 bases and at J to 8 bases, leaving 16 bases not matched to a gene. Here the CDR3 reads CASSQDRFPSGQGSHEQFF. The CDR3 coding sequence is TGCGCCAGCAGCCAAGATAGGTTCCCTTCGGGACAGGGGTCTCATGAGCAGTTCTTC.

This chain joins TRBV6-5 and TRBJ1-1, with 7 bases that match TRBD1. Germline V lookup: CDR1 MNHEY, CDR2 SVGAGI. This CDR3 has 16 amino acids. V lost 0 bases, J lost 4 bases, and 8 bases stayed unmatched. The CDR3 is CASSYSRQGGGTEAFF. CDR3 DNA: TGTGCCAGCAGTTACTCGAGACAGGGCGGGGGCACTGAAGCTTTCTTT.

The CDR3 DNA reads as TGTGCCAGCAGGCCTACAGCGGGGCCCACCCCCTACGAGCAGTACTTC. Translating gives CASRPTAGPTPYEQYF. This chain links TRBV11-2 with TRBJ2-7; TRBD2 matches 7 bases. The germline V gene encodes CDR1 SGHAT and CDR2 FQNNGV. CDR3 length: 16 residues. Trimming took 6 bases from V and 2 from J; bases not matched to a gene: 13.

This clone was seen only a few times. The CDR3 loop reads CASSLSRGASEQYF. DNA of the CDR3: TGTGCCAGCAGCTTAAGCCGTGGTGCCAGCGAGCAGTACTTC. The chain uses TRBV11-3 and TRBJ2-7; D unresolved. Germline V lookup: CDR1 SGHNT, CDR2 YENEEA. V was shortened by 2 bases and J by 6 bases, with 14 bases between the two germline ends. CDR3 length: 14 residues.

J is TRBJ1-5 and V is TRBV5-8, with D unclear. The germline V and J ends were trimmed by 1 base and 0 bases, with 8 bases remaining between them. There are 15 residues in the CDR3. Germline CDR1 reads SGHTS; CDR2 reads YDEGEE. The CDR3 here is CASSLTADSNQPQHF. The CDR3 coding sequence is TGTGCCAGCAGCTTGACGGCGGATAGCAATCAGCCCCAGCATTTT.

The rearrangement joins TRBV4-1 to TRBJ1-5, with unresolved D. The ends were cut back, 4 bases at V and 0 bases at J, with 13 bases in the middle. The CDR3 loop spans 16 amino acids. The germline CDR1 and CDR2 sequences are MGHRA and YSYEKL. CDR3 loop: CASSLRQGPSNQPQHF. In nucleotides, the CDR3 is TGCGCCAGCAGCCTGCGCCAAGGGCCTAGCAATCAGCCCCAGCATTTT.

The chain couples TRBV19 to TRBJ2-7, with 11 bases lining up with TRBD2. Germline assignment: CDR1 LNHDA and CDR2 SQIVND (reference sequence). V shed 6 bases, J shed 4 bases, and the junction held 2 bases outside the gene matches. The CDR3 has 13 amino acids. CDR3 DNA sequence: TGTGCCAGTAGCTGGACTAGCGGGTACGAGCAGTACTTC. The encoded protein is CASSWTSGYEQYF.

The chain is built from TRBV30 and TRBJ1-6; D gene uncertain. CDR1 is GTSNPN and CDR2 is SVGIG in the germline V gene (reference sequence). There are 16 residues in the CDR3. Trimming cost V 3 bases and J 3 bases, with 15 bases left between them. The CDR3 loop is CAWRPKAVYYNSPLHF. In DNA form, the CDR3 reads TGTGCCTGGAGACCAAAGGCAGTTTACTATAATTCACCCCTCCACTTT.